These 5 T cell receptor beta chains were sequenced from one sample in a study of Tregs in tolerant kidney transplant recipients. Clones were sequenced by immunoSEQ multiplex PCR, and TCRdb holds only the in-frame ones, with some missing. Seen in this sample are 50,000 to 65,000 clones; the ten most common clones hold 0.8% to 1%. Material: CD4+ T cells from blood, obtained before the transplant. All receptors come from a human donor who received a combined kidney and bone marrow transplant.

As regards this clone: The sequenced fragment ends 3 residues before the CDR3 boundary, so the rest is inferred from the germline J gene. J is TRBJ2-7 and V is TRBV19, with 8 bases identical to TRBD1. V lost 9 bases, J lost 1 base, and 8 bases stayed unmatched. CDR3 length: 14 residues. CDR1 LNHDA and CDR2 SQIVND come from the germline V gene (reference sequence). Partial CDR3 DNA: TGTGCCAGGAGTGGGACAGGACTATCCTACGAG. It codes for CARSGTGLSYE. The CDR3 as a whole reads CARSGTGLSYEQYF.

As for this clone: The sequenced fragment ends 3 residues before the CDR3 boundary, so the rest is inferred from the germline J gene. The chain combines TRBV2 with TRBJ2-5; weak D call: TRBD2 (6 bases). Deletions cut 2 bases from V and 7 bases from J, with 14 bases between. The CDR3 has 14 amino acids. The germline V gene has CDR1 SNHLY and CDR2 FYNNEI. The CDR3 region is CASSEWAPRGTQYF. The part of the CDR3 DNA that was read is TGTGCCAGCAGTGAATGGGCTCCGCGGGGGACC.

On this clone: The read terminates 3 residues ahead of where the CDR3 ends, so the germline J gene completes it. The chain couples TRBV18 to TRBJ1-1, with D perhaps TRBD1 (5 bases). The CDR3 is 13 amino acids. The V gene lost 6 bases and the J gene lost 4 bases, with 12 bases spanning the gap. CDR1 is KGHSH and CDR2 is LQKENI in the germline V gene. CDR3 bases read: TGTGCCAGCTCCGCGACAGAGACCACTGAA. Its protein is CASSATETTE. The full CDR3 is CASSATETTEAFF. Drawing the rest from reference TRBV18 and TRBJ1-1, the complete variable domain is NAGVMQNPRHLVRRRGQEARLRCSPMKGHSHVYWYRQLPEEGLKFMVYLQKENIIDESGMPKERFSAEFPKEGPSILRIQQVVRGDSAAYFCASSATETTEAFFGQGTRLTVV.

Note on this clone: The read finishes 3 residues shy of the CDR3 end, and the germline J gene is used to complete it. The gene calls are TRBV5-5 and TRBJ1-2; D gene unclear. Trimming stripped 4 bases from V and 4 bases from J, with 8 bases between. CDR1 is SGHKS, CDR2 YYEKEE, per germline (reference sequence). The CDR3 is 12 residues long. The part of the CDR3 DNA that was read is TGTGCCAGCAGCCTCGTCGGCTATGGC. Its protein product is CASSLVGYG. From start to end, the CDR3 is CASSLVGYGYTF.

The CDR3 DNA, read in part, is TGTGCCAGTAGTACGCAAATGGGTCGCGGCGGC. Protein sequence: CASSTQMGRGG. The whole CDR3 sequence is CASSTQMGRGGYTF. This chain links TRBV19 with TRBJ1-2; D gene uncertain. The read terminates 3 residues before the CDR3 end, so the remaining end is supplied by the germline J gene. Germline CDR1 LNHDA, CDR2 SQIVND (reference sequence). CDR3 size: 14 residues.